This T cell receptor (beta chain) was identified in a study of Ad26.COV2.S vaccination and SARS-CoV-2 variants. Study as a whole: The trial was COV1001 and the donor's arm was Ad26.COV2.S. Ad26.COV2.S given intramuscularly, once or twice 56 days apart.

The CDR3 has 14 residues. Germline CDR1 is SGDLS and CDR2 is YYNGEE. The V end lost 0 bases, the J end lost 4 bases, and 8 bases lay between the germline ends. Assay used: immunoSEQ multiplex PCR; TCRdb lists only in-frame clones, some missing. The data hold over 200,000 clones, with over 75% observed a single time. Regarding treatment: around 19 received Ad26.COV2.S at low or high dose, single or two shots; 5 received placebo; per-sample allocation not given. Collection of the samples took place on day 63 after the first injection of vaccine or placebo. On this clone: Other DNA sequences in this specimen translate into the identical CDR3.

The clonotype originates from a person aged 18 to 59 who received the Ad26.COV2.S COVID-19 vaccine or a placebo. The rearrangement uses TRBV9 and TRBJ1-5; D unclear. Sequences were derived from peripheral blood, sampled in a trial of Ad26.COV2.S vaccine versus placebo. The CDR3 DNA sequence: TGTGCCAGCAGCGTAGGTCCCTCGAATCAGCCCCAGCATTTT. It specifies CASSVGPSNQPQHF.